Presented here are 24 T cell receptor beta chains from one specimen sequenced in a study of identical twins. TCRdb reanalysed the 5' RACE reads using MiXCR and keeps one entry per CDR3 protein. Here the sample spans about 520,000 distinct CDR3 sequences, less than 25% being singletons. The sample was also reused in another study, on T cells expressing NK-cell markers.

Sequenced input: CD4+ T cells sorted from blood. These receptors came from a woman younger than 35 in good health.

V usage is TRBV5-1 and J usage is TRBJ2-7, with 9 positions matching TRBD1. Unmatched junction bases numbered 14, after V lost 4 bases and J lost 9 bases. CDR3 length: 15 amino acids. Germline CDR1 reads SGHRS; CDR2 reads YFSETQ. In DNA, the CDR3 is TGCGCCAGCAGCACCGGGGACAGGGACTACGCTGTGCAGTACTTC. Protein product: CASSTGDRDYAVQYF.

The rearrangement links TRBV20-1 to TRBJ2-7; TRBD2 agrees at 7 bases. With 3 bases clipped from V and 0 bases from J, the junction kept 5 bases outside the gene matches. The CDR3 runs 14 residues. Germline V gene sequence: CDR1 DFQATT, CDR2 SNEGSKA (reference sequence). CDR3 nucleotides: TGCAGTGCTAGGATGCAGCGGGACTCCTACGAGCAGTACTTC. Translation gives CSARMQRDSYEQYF.

There are a few counts of this clonotype. The V gene is TRBV7-9, the J gene TRBJ1-1; 7 nucleotides match TRBD1. V was clipped by 3 bases and J by 9 bases; unmatched bases: 4. The CDR3 contains 12 residues. Germline V gene data show CDR1 as SEHNR and CDR2 as FQNEAQ (reference sequence). DNA for the CDR3: TGTGCCAGCAGCTTCGACAGGGCTAAAGCTTTCTTT. Its translation is CASSFDRAKAFF.

V gene TRBV4-1 combines with J gene TRBJ2-7; 7 nucleotides agree with TRBD1. CDR3 length equals 16 residues. Germline V CDR1 and CDR2: MGHRA, YSYEKL. The V gene end was trimmed by 3 bases and the J gene end by 0 bases; junction bases not matched to a gene: 8. DNA for the CDR3: TGCGCCAGCAGCCAGTCTCCTGGGACAGCCTCCTACGAGCAGTACTTC. Its translation: CASSQSPGTASYEQYF.

V usage is TRBV6-2 or TRBV6-3 and J usage is TRBJ2-1; possibly TRBD1 for D (6 bases). The CDR3 consists of 15 residues. V was cut by 6 bases and J by 1 base, with 13 bases left in between. Germline CDR1 reads MNHEY; CDR2 reads SVGEGT. The CDR3 DNA sequence: TGTGCCAGCAGGTTGTCGGGACAATCCTACAATGAGCAGTTCTTC. Its protein product is CASRLSGQSYNEQFF.

This sequence joins TRBV20-1 and TRBJ2-2; possible D gene TRBD2, 6 bases. The CDR3 runs to 14 residues. The V end was cut by 1 base, the J end by 4 bases, with 10 bases between. The V gene's germline CDR1 is DFQATT and CDR2 SNEGSKA (reference sequence). CDR3 bases: TGCAGTGCTAGAGGGGGACTTCCCACCGGGGAGCTGTTTTTT. It is translated as CSARGGLPTGELFF.

This clonotype was seen at least ten times. The chain carries TRBV12-3 or TRBV12-4 and TRBJ2-2, with D possibly called TRBD1 or TRBD2 (5 bases each). The CDR3 consists of 15 residues. The germline V and J ends were trimmed by 6 bases and 3 bases, with 14 bases remaining between them. The CDR3 sequence is CASSSGRLYTGELFF. Here the CDR3 DNA reads TGTGCCAGCAGCTCGGGACGCCTATACACCGGGGAGCTGTTTTTT.

CDR3 sequence: CASLPAGDDEAFF. The CDR3 DNA sequence: TGCGCCAGCTTGCCGGCAGGGGATGATGAAGCTTTCTTT. The J gene is TRBJ1-1, the V gene TRBV5-1; weak D call: TRBD1 (6 bases). V was cut by 7 bases and J by 7 bases, with 17 bases left in between. The CDR3 has 13 amino acids. The germline CDR1 and CDR2 sequences are SGHRS and YFSETQ.

The chain employs TRBV5-1 and TRBJ1-1, with a possible D match to TRBD1 (5 bases). The V end was cut by 2 bases, the J end by 3 bases, with 14 bases between. The CDR3 is 15 residues long. Germline lookup yields CDR1 SGHRS and CDR2 YFSETQ. As DNA, the CDR3 is TGCGCCAGCAGCTTCAGGGACGGTTCCCACACTGAAGCTTTCTTT. This encodes CASSFRDGSHTEAFF.

J is TRBJ2-3 and V is TRBV12-3 or TRBV12-4, with a possible D match to TRBD1 (6 bases). The CDR3 has 15 amino acids. Trimming removed 3 bases at V and 1 base at J, with 11 bases between. The CDR3 DNA is TGTGCCAGCAGTTTTTATCGGACAGGCACAGATACGCAGTATTTT. It encodes CASSFYRTGTDTQYF.

The chain joins TRBV6-2 or TRBV6-3 to TRBJ2-7; D is unclear. Trimming removed 5 bases at V and 0 bases at J, with 14 bases between. This CDR3 is built from 15 residues. In germline, CDR1 is MNHEY, CDR2 SVGEGT. The CDR3 sequence: CASSDMRFSSYEQYF. DNA for the CDR3: TGTGCCAGCAGTGACATGAGGTTTTCCTCCTACGAGCAGTACTTC.

The V call is TRBV7-9, the J call TRBJ2-7; no reliable D call. Trimming stripped 0 bases from V and 6 bases from J, with 9 bases between. CDR3 length: 13 amino acids. Germline CDR1 and CDR2: SEHNR and FQNEAQ (reference sequence). CDR3 amino acids: CASSLALSVEQYF. The CDR3, as DNA: TGTGCCAGCAGCTTAGCTCTAAGCGTCGAGCAGTACTTC.

At least ten counts were recorded for this clonotype. The rearrangement uses TRBV20-1 and TRBJ2-7; 10 nucleotides line up with TRBD1. The ends lost 5 bases at V and 3 bases at J; junction bases unmatched: 4. The CDR3 totals 13 residues. Germline lookup yields CDR1 DFQATT and CDR2 SNEGSKA (reference sequence). CDR3 residues: CSAVRDRGYEQYF. CDR3 in DNA: TGCAGTGCTGTCCGGGACAGGGGCTACGAGCAGTACTTC.

The chain combines TRBV5-1 with TRBJ2-1; tentatively, D is TRBD2 (5 bases). The length of the CDR3 is 16 residues. Per the germline V gene, CDR1 is SGHRS and CDR2 is YFSETQ. With 1 base removed from V and 9 bases from J, the gap between germline ends came to 20 bases. CDR3 amino acids: CASSLLVGGEASEQFF. Here the CDR3 DNA reads TGCGCCAGCAGCTTGTTAGTTGGAGGAGAGGCTAGTGAGCAGTTCTTC.

The V call is TRBV5-5, the J call TRBJ1-5, with 9 bases aligning to TRBD1. Per the germline V gene, CDR1 is SGHKS and CDR2 is YYEKEE (reference sequence). The V and J ends lost 4 bases and 4 bases, in that order; junction bases with no gene match: 6. CDR3 length: 15 amino acids. The CDR3 nucleotides read TGTGCCAGCAGCGCCGAGACAGGGGGGAATCAGCCCCAGCATTTT. Protein product: CASSAETGGNQPQHF.

This clonotype turned up a few times. The chain uses TRBV2 and TRBJ2-1, with D possibly called TRBD1 or TRBD2 (6 bases each). CDR1 and CDR2 from the germline V gene are SNHLY and FYNNEI. The CDR3 covers 15 residues. Trimming cost V 7 bases and J 0 bases, with 13 bases left between them. The CDR3 loop reads CASIGGPSSYNEQFF. Written as DNA, the CDR3 is TGTGCCAGCATTGGGGGGCCGAGCTCCTACAATGAGCAGTTCTTC.

This clonotype was detected a few times. The rearrangement links TRBV29-1 to TRBJ1-2; TRBD1 agrees at 7 bases. Germline V gene lookup returns CDR1 SQVTM and CDR2 ANQGSEA. The CDR3 length is 12 residues. The ends lost 6 bases at V and 5 bases at J; junction bases unmatched: 6. CDR3 residues: CSVETGEYGYTF. The CDR3 DNA reads as TGCAGCGTCGAAACAGGGGAGTATGGCTACACCTTC.

V and J are TRBV5-1 and TRBJ2-5; D is unresolved. The CDR3 totals 13 residues. V gave up 2 bases and J gave up 3 bases, with 8 bases separating them. The V gene's germline CDR1 is SGHRS and CDR2 YFSETQ. The CDR3 DNA reads TGCGCCAGCAGCTTTTCCCGGGAAGAGACCCAGTACTTC. It codes for CASSFSREETQYF. The full variable domain, completed using reference TRBV5-1 and TRBJ2-5, is KAGVTQTPRYLIKTRGQQVTLSCSPISGHRSVSWYQQTPGQGLQFLFEYFSETQRNKGNFPGRFSGRQFSNSRSEMNVSTLELGDSALYLCASSFSREETQYFGPGTRLLVL.

The V gene is TRBV20-1, the J gene TRBJ2-7; no clear D gene. The CDR3 is 11 amino acids. CDR1 is DFQATT and CDR2 is SNEGSKA in the germline V gene (reference sequence). V was cut by 4 bases and J by 4 bases, with 8 bases left in between. The CDR3 DNA is TGCAGTGCTATCTACCTATACGAGCAGTACTTC. This encodes CSAIYLYEQYF.

The chain recombines TRBV7-9 with TRBJ2-5, with D possibly called TRBD1 or TRBD2 (5 bases each). The CDR3 contains 16 residues. The germline CDR1 and CDR2 sequences are SEHNR and FQNEAQ (reference sequence). Trimming removed 1 base from V and 4 bases from J, with 16 bases in between. The CDR3 sequence is CASSLGGRLLRETQYF. The DNA for the CDR3 is TGTGCCAGCAGCTTAGGGGGACGACTATTAAGAGAGACCCAGTACTTC.

The CDR3 loop reads CASSLDPDGELFF. The CDR3 DNA reads as TGTGCCAGCAGCTTAGATCCGGACGGGGAGCTGTTTTTT. The gene calls are TRBV11-3 and TRBJ2-2; no reliable D call. In germline, CDR1 is SGHNT, CDR2 YENEEA. This CDR3 region has 13 residues. Trimming shortened V by 0 bases and J by 7 bases, and 6 bases separated the two germline ends.

The chain has TRBV6-5 and TRBJ1-2; a weak D match, TRBD1 (6 bases). Germline CDR1 MNHEY, CDR2 SVGAGI. The CDR3 consists of 18 residues. The V end lost 4 bases, the J end lost 0 bases, and 21 bases lay between the germline ends. This CDR3 reads CASSFSPGHLRTNYGYTF. The CDR3 DNA reads TGTGCCAGCAGTTTTTCGCCGGGACACCTACGGACTAACTATGGCTACACCTTC.

The genes are TRBV6-1 and TRBJ1-2; D is possibly TRBD1 (6 bases). Germline lookup yields CDR1 MNHNS and CDR2 SASEGT. This CDR3 comprises 13 residues. V lost 7 bases and J 8 bases, leaving 17 bases between the germline ends. This chain's CDR3 is CASNPEGGSGYTF. The CDR3 nucleotides read TGTGCCAGCAACCCGGAAGGGGGAAGCGGCTACACCTTC.

This clonotype turned up a few times. The chain joins TRBV6-1 to TRBJ2-7; 14 bases map to TRBD2. Germline V gene sequence: CDR1 MNHNS, CDR2 SASEGT. After removal of 6 bases from V and 4 bases from J, the junction contained 2 bases not matched to a gene. The CDR3 is made up of 14 amino acids. Here the CDR3 DNA reads TGTGCCAGCAGGGGACTAGCGGGAGCGTACGAGCAGTACTTC. Protein product: CASRGLAGAYEQYF.